Each of the 20 T cell receptor beta chains below was sequenced from the same sample in a study of control samples from healthy donors and cancer patients. The method was immunoSEQ multiplex PCR; TCRdb's version includes in-frame clones alone and lacks a portion of them. The data hold fewer than 500,000 clones, with approximately 90% observed a single time. Sequences were obtained from PBMCs. Every receptor here comes from a man aged 35-49 years with head and neck cancer.

The rearrangement uses TRBV7-6 and TRBJ1-6; D gene unclear. Per germline, CDR1 SGHVS and CDR2 FNYEAQ. The CDR3 totals 16 residues. V shed 2 bases and J shed 5 bases, with 13 bases lying between them. In DNA form, the CDR3 reads TGTGCCAGCAGCTTATTAGTGGCGGCCGATAATTCACCCCTCCACTTT. Amino acid sequence: CASSLLVAADNSPLHF.

This clone appeared a single time. The V gene is TRBV5-8, the J gene TRBJ2-3, with 10 nucleotides matching TRBD2. The junction had 1 base not matched to a gene; V was cut back by 2 bases and J by 1 base. Germline CDR1 is SGHTS and CDR2 is YDEGEE. This CDR3 has 15 residues. Here the CDR3 reads CASSFSGRGTDTQYF. The CDR3 nucleotides are TGTGCCAGCAGCTTCAGCGGGAGGGGCACAGATACGCAGTATTTT.

The rearrangement uses TRBV20-1 and TRBJ2-1; D not certain. This CDR3 spans 16 amino acids. The germline V gene encodes CDR1 DFQATT and CDR2 SNEGSKA (reference sequence). The ends were cut back, 3 bases at V and 3 bases at J, with 18 bases in the middle. The CDR3 loop reads CSASKVSRTVYNEQFF. In DNA, the CDR3 is TGCAGTGCTAGTAAGGTTAGCCGGACGGTCTACAATGAGCAGTTCTTC.

The V gene is TRBV30, the J gene TRBJ1-1; D gene ambiguous. V dropped 1 base and J dropped 8 bases, with 11 bases sitting between them. Germline V lookup: CDR1 GTSNPN, CDR2 SVGIG (reference sequence). The CDR3 spans 12 residues. The CDR3 nucleotides read TGTGCCTGGAGTGCCGAGGTCAGAGAAGCTTTCTTT. Protein sequence: CAWSAEVREAFF.

The chain carries TRBV3-1 (or the pseudogene TRBV3-2) and TRBJ2-6; the D gene is possibly TRBD1 (5 bases). The CDR3 runs to 16 residues. Trimming removed 0 bases at V and 4 bases at J, with 10 bases between. Germline loops: CDR1 LGHDT, CDR2 YNNKEL (reference sequence). This CDR3 is CASSQDGAAGANVLTF. DNA of the CDR3: TGTGCCAGCAGCCAAGATGGGGCTGCCGGGGCCAACGTCCTGACTTTC.

There are a few counts of this clone. The CDR3 here is CASSSSTGGREKLFF. CDR3 in DNA: TGTGCCAGTAGTTCCAGCACGGGGGGAAGAGAAAAACTGTTTTTT. The V and J genes are TRBV19 and TRBJ1-4; D is possibly TRBD1 (5 bases). Germline V gives CDR1 LNHDA, CDR2 SQIVND (reference sequence). The CDR3 extends over 15 amino acids. The V and J ends lost 5 bases and 8 bases respectively, with 18 bases between them.

V usage is TRBV27 and J usage is TRBJ2-1, with no clear D. CDR1 MNHEY and CDR2 SMNVEV come from the germline V gene (reference sequence). This CDR3 has 13 amino acids. V shed 1 base and J shed 1 base, with 2 bases lying between them. The CDR3 loop is CASSLFSYNEQFF. CDR3 coding DNA: TGTGCCAGCAGTTTATTTTCCTACAATGAGCAGTTCTTC.

The chain combines TRBV3-1 (or the pseudogene TRBV3-2) with TRBJ2-5; 7 nucleotides line up with TRBD1. J gave up 5 bases and V 3 bases, and 9 bases lay outside the gene matches. The CDR3 is 15 amino acids. The germline V gene has CDR1 LGHDT and CDR2 YNNKEL (reference sequence). The CDR3 DNA sequence: TGTGCCAGCAGCCACGGTCGACAGGGCCAGGAGACCCAGTACTTC. Translating it yields CASSHGRQGQETQYF.

The chain has TRBV5-4 and TRBJ2-7; 10 bases are shared with TRBD2. The CDR3 consists of 15 residues. The germline CDR1 and CDR2 sequences are SGHNT and YYREEE (reference sequence). The V gene end was trimmed by 7 bases and the J gene end by 4 bases; junction bases not matched to a gene: 11. CDR3 in amino acids: CASHAGLAEVYEQYF. The CDR3 nucleotides read TGTGCCAGCCACGCCGGACTAGCGGAAGTATACGAGCAGTACTTC.

The rearrangement joins TRBV19 to TRBJ1-1, with a possible D match to TRBD1 (5 bases). The CDR3 contains 13 residues. Between the trimmed V and J ends, which lost 0 bases and 5 bases, there was a span of 7 bases. CDR1 LNHDA and CDR2 SQIVND come from the germline V gene (reference sequence). The CDR3 bases are TGTGCCAGTAGTATAGACAGGGAGACTGAAGCTTTCTTT. This codes for CASSIDRETEAFF.

The chain combines TRBV3-1 (or the pseudogene TRBV3-2) with TRBJ1-1; D unclear. Looked up from germline, CDR1 is LGHDT and CDR2 is YNNKEL (reference sequence). The CDR3 extends over 17 amino acids. The V end was cut by 0 bases, the J end by 0 bases, with 14 bases between. CDR3: CASSQEGKLSMNTEAFF. DNA for the CDR3: TGTGCCAGCAGCCAAGAGGGCAAGCTTTCCATGAACACTGAAGCTTTCTTT.

This clone occurred once. V is TRBV7-9 and J is TRBJ1-1, with 7 bases that match TRBD1. The CDR3 contains 18 residues. CDR1 SEHNR and CDR2 FQNEAQ come from the germline V gene (reference sequence). Trimming removed 4 bases from V and 1 base from J; junction bases left unmatched: 15. The CDR3 reads CASSSVIGRGLRNTEAFF. CDR3 in DNA: TGTGCCAGCAGCTCTGTCATAGGTAGGGGGCTGAGGAACACTGAAGCTTTCTTT.

The chain employs TRBV30 and TRBJ2-2; the D is unclear. The length of the CDR3 is 13 residues. With 3 bases removed from V and 1 base from J, the gap between germline ends came to 6 bases. Germline assignment: CDR1 GTSNPN and CDR2 SVGIG (reference sequence). CDR3: CAWSGLNTGELFF. CDR3 bases: TGTGCCTGGAGCGGGCTGAACACCGGGGAGCTGTTTTTT.

V is TRBV4-1 and J is TRBJ2-2; D gene uncertain. Germline assignment: CDR1 MGHRA and CDR2 YSYEKL. Trimming cost V 2 bases and J 4 bases, with 11 bases left between them. The CDR3 spans 15 residues. CDR3 region: CASSQPGSGTGELFF. In DNA form, the CDR3 reads TGCGCCAGCAGCCAACCGGGTTCGGGCACCGGGGAGCTGTTTTTT.

This clone appeared a few times. The rearrangement uses TRBV7-2 and TRBJ1-1, with 8 bases that match TRBD1. The CDR3 extends over 16 amino acids. CDR1 is SGHTA, CDR2 FQGNSA, per germline. After removal of 5 bases from V and 6 bases from J, the junction contained 14 bases not matched to a gene. CDR3 nucleotides: TGTGCCAGCAGCCCGGGACAGGCCCGTATTAATGCTGAAGCTTTCTTT. This translates into CASSPGQARINAEAFF.

This sequence joins TRBV29-1 and TRBJ2-3; D is unclear. The CDR3 sequence is 14 residues long. Germline CDR1 is SQVTM and CDR2 is ANQGSEA. Trimming pared 4 bases from V and 1 base from J, leaving 12 bases between. In DNA form, the CDR3 reads TGCAGCGTTGGCGTTTTATATGGCACAGATACGCAGTATTTT. Protein product: CSVGVLYGTDTQYF.

V gene TRBV3-1 (or the pseudogene TRBV3-2) combines with J gene TRBJ2-3; D tentatively fits TRBD1 or TRBD2 (5 bases each). The CDR3 has 18 amino acids. CDR1 and CDR2 from the germline V gene are LGHDT and YNNKEL (reference sequence). The V gene lost 4 bases and the J gene lost 0 bases, with 20 bases spanning the gap. The CDR3 loop reads CASSPGLWEPLSTDTQYF. Here the CDR3 DNA reads TGTGCCAGCAGCCCGGGGCTTTGGGAGCCGCTAAGCACAGATACGCAGTATTTT.

The chain uses TRBV6-6 and TRBJ1-2, with TRBD1 as a possible D gene (6 bases). V shed 4 bases and J shed 4 bases, with 16 bases lying between them. The CDR3 has 15 amino acids. Looked up from germline, CDR1 is MNHNY and CDR2 is SVGAGI (reference sequence). CDR3 nucleotides: TGTGCCAGCAGTTTGGACAGCCGAAATTCCTATGGCTACACCTTC. Its translation: CASSLDSRNSYGYTF.

The CDR3 sequence: CASSLGQGADTGELFF. CDR3 sequence (DNA): TGTGCCAGTAGTCTGGGACAGGGGGCGGACACCGGGGAGCTGTTTTTT. The chain carries TRBV19 and TRBJ2-2; 12 bases align to TRBD1. CDR1 and CDR2 (germline): LNHDA, SQIVND (reference sequence). J gave up 3 bases and V 5 bases, and 4 bases lay outside the gene matches. The CDR3 runs to 16 residues.

V and J are TRBV3-1 (or the pseudogene TRBV3-2) and TRBJ2-7; D gene unclear. Between the trimmed V and J ends, which lost 4 bases and 0 bases, there was a span of 16 bases. The CDR3 sequence is 16 residues long. The germline V gene has CDR1 LGHDT and CDR2 YNNKEL (reference sequence). DNA for the CDR3: TGTGCCAGCAGCCGTATTGGCGGCCAAAGCTCCTACGAGCAGTACTTC. This gives the protein CASSRIGGQSSYEQYF.